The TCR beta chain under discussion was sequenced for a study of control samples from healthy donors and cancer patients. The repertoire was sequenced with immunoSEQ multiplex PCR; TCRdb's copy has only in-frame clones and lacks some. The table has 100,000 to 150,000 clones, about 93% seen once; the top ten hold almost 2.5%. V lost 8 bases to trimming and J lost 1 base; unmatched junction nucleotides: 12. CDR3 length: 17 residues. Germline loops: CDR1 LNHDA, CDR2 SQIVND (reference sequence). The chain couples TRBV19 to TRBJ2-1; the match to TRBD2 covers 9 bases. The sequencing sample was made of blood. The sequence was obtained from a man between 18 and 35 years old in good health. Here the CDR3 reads CASPSNSGRSSYNEQFF. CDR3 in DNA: TGTGCCAGTCCGTCGAACAGCGGGAGGAGTTCCTACAATGAGCAGTTCTTC.